The sequence of this TCR beta chain was determined in a study of graft-versus-host responses after intestinal transplantation. Data came from immunoSEQ multiplex PCR; TCRdb stores just in-frame clones and leaves some out. The data show about 10,000 clones, 36% seen once. The germline CDR1 and CDR2 sequences are SGHTA and FQGTGA. V lost 5 bases, J lost 0 bases, and 11 bases lay in between. CDR3 length: 15 residues. The researchers put some 200,000 CFSE-labeled responder cells into plates with some 200,000 irradiated, violet-dye-labeled stimulator cells. The clonotype originates from a human patient who received an intestinal transplant. The source was alloreactive CD8+ T cells from a mixed lymphocyte reaction culture, collected before intestinal transplant. Subset here: CFSE-low proliferating T cells sorted from approximately 6-day pre-transplant mixed lymphocyte reaction (GvH or HvG direction). The gene calls are TRBV7-3 and TRBJ2-1, with D perhaps TRBD2 (5 bases). In nucleotides, the CDR3 is TGTGCCAGCAGCCCGGGGATATCCTCCTACAATGAGCAGTTCTTC. This encodes CASSPGISSYNEQFF.